The rows below give T cell receptor beta chains drawn from one sample of a study of graft-versus-host responses after intestinal transplantation. Generated by immunoSEQ multiplex PCR, the TCRdb table keeps only in-frame clones and is missing some. The repertoire holds about 54,000 clones, more than 80% seen once, with around 5.1% in the top ten. The specimen comprised PBMCs, sampled nearly 670 days after intestinal transplant. These receptors came from a human patient who received an intestinal transplant, so some T cells may come from the graft donor. The CDR3 runs from the conserved cysteine through the conserved F or W.

J gene: TRBJ2-3; CDR3 length: 12; V gene: TRBV29-1; CDR3 protein: CSVVRGPDTQYF
J gene: TRBJ2-1; CDR3 length: 15; V gene: TRBV19; CDR3 protein: CASSNLAGAGNEQFF
J gene: TRBJ2-6; CDR3 length: 16; V gene: TRBV6-4; CDR3 protein: CASRPSSTSGANVLTF
J gene: TRBJ2-7; CDR3 length: 15; V gene: TRBV12-5; CDR3 protein: CASGLAGGPSYEQYF
J gene: TRBJ2-3; CDR3 length: 14; V gene: TRBV7-3; CDR3 protein: CASSPGQGTDTQYF
J gene: TRBJ2-1; CDR3 length: 17; V gene: TRBV4-2; CDR3 protein: CASSQVFETGSANEQFF
J gene: TRBJ2-5; CDR3 length: 14; V gene: TRBV2; CDR3 protein: CASSETLLAGTQYF
J gene: TRBJ1-5; CDR3 length: 14; V gene: TRBV4-1; CDR3 protein: CASSQGQLNQPQHF
J gene: TRBJ1-1; CDR3 length: 12; V gene: TRBV5-6; CDR3 protein: CASSSGDTEAFF
J gene: TRBJ2-5; CDR3 length: 13; V gene: TRBV19; CDR3 protein: CASISPEAETQYF
J gene: TRBJ1-6; CDR3 length: 15; V gene: TRBV9; CDR3 protein: CASSVVSGPNSPLHF
J gene: TRBJ2-6; CDR3 length: 18; V gene: TRBV4-1; CDR3 protein: CASSQDHPGTAGANVLTF
J gene: TRBJ2-7; CDR3 length: 13; V gene: TRBV5-1; CDR3 protein: CASKDRAGLEQYF
J gene: TRBJ2-3; CDR3 length: 15; V gene: TRBV9; CDR3 protein: CASSGQLASPRAQYF
J gene: TRBJ1-2; CDR3 length: 17; V gene: TRBV11-2; CDR3 protein: CASSGGQGLLRVYGYTF
J gene: TRBJ1-2; CDR3 length: 14; V gene: TRBV6-5; CDR3 protein: CASSYTTESYGYTF
J gene: TRBJ2-7; CDR3 length: 12; V gene: TRBV5-1; CDR3 protein: CASKLEGYEQYF
J gene: TRBJ2-7; CDR3 length: 13; V gene: TRBV5-1; CDR3 protein: CASSSRQGNEQYF